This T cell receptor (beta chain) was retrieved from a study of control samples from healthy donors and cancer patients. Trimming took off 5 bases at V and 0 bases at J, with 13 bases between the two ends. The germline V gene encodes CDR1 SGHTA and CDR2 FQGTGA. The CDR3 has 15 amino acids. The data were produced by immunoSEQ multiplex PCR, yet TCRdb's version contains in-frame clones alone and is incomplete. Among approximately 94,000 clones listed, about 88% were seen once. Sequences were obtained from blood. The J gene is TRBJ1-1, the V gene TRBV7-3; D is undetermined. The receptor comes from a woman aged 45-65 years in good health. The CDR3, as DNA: TGTGCCAGCAGCCAAAACGGGCCCTTGAACACTGAAGCTTTCTTT. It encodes CASSQNGPLNTEAFF.